This entry lists 3 T cell receptor beta chains sequenced from one sample in a study of cytomegalovirus exposure and HLA in healthy donors. It was with 60 Vbeta and 13 Jbeta primers that the PCR ran. Libraries were prepared by immunoSEQ multiplex PCR; TCRdb keeps only in-frame clonotypes and omits some of them. This table holds more than 200,000 clones, around 80% found once. Sequenced material: PBMCs. All receptors derive from a man aged 40-49 years in good health and CMV-seropositive.

The chain combines TRBV10-1 with TRBJ2-1, with 10 bases fitting TRBD2. V lost 6 bases and J lost 7; bases outside the gene matches: 9. Germline V gene lookup returns CDR1 WNHNN and CDR2 SYGVQD (reference sequence). The CDR3 spans 15 residues. The CDR3 sequence is CASSYLAGVQNEQFF. CDR3 nucleotides: TGCGCCAGCAGCTACCTAGCGGGAGTCCAAAATGAGCAGTTCTTC.

This clone appeared once. The CDR3 region has the DNA TGTGCCAGCCGCGGAGTAGCGGGCTCCCGTGAGCAGTTCTTC. Amino acid sequence: CASRGVAGSREQFF. This sequence joins TRBV11-2 and TRBJ2-1; 7 positions match TRBD2. In germline, CDR1 is SGHAT, CDR2 FQNNGV. The CDR3 is 14 residues long. V shed 8 bases and J 9 bases; nucleotides not matched to a gene: 13.

The table lists this clone with a few counts. The chain is built from TRBV15 and TRBJ2-2; TRBD1 matches 9 bases. There are 16 residues in the CDR3. Trimming at V came to 8 bases and at J to 0 bases, leaving 7 bases not matched to a gene. Germline CDR1 LNHNV, CDR2 YYDKDF (reference sequence). CDR3 nucleotide sequence: TGTGCCACCTTTGGGACAGGGCTTACGAACACCGGGGAGCTGTTTTTT. Translated: CATFGTGLTNTGELFF.